Detailed here is one TCR beta chain. Antigen specificity is unknown. The V segment lost 4 bases and the J segment 0 bases; nucleotides outside the gene matches: 11. Germline V gene data show CDR1 as SQVTM and CDR2 as ANQGSEA. CDR3 length: 16 residues. These data originate in a study of long-term antiretroviral therapy in people with HIV. Whole-study results and caveats: Repertoires in HIV (unlike those of controls) had narrower CDR3 length ranges.

Runs used v3.0 of the immunoSEQ assay and were done at survey level. The repertoire was sequenced with immunoSEQ multiplex PCR; TCRdb's copy has only in-frame clones and lacks some. The sample yields some 20,000 clones, over 75% seen once. The sequencing used unsorted PBMCs, collected approximately 4.2 years before starting antiretroviral therapy. This chain uses TRBV29-1 with TRBJ2-7, with 8 nucleotides matching TRBD2. The clonotype comes from a woman aged 25 to 39 with HIV. For the CDR3, the DNA is TGCAGCGTTGGAAACCGGGAGGGGTATAGCTCCTACGAGCAGTACTTC. It is translated as CSVGNREGYSSYEQYF.